This T cell receptor (beta chain) was observed in a study of technical replicates of blood from a handful of donors. Germline V gene data show CDR1 as MGHRA and CDR2 as YSYEKL. Trimming shortened V by 3 bases and J by 2 bases, and 11 bases separated the two germline ends. The length of the CDR3 is 14 residues. Generated by immunoSEQ multiplex PCR, the TCRdb table keeps only in-frame clones and is missing some. The sample has under 80,000 clones, around 94% seen once. This receptor was identified in a human donor in good health. Sequencing input: T cells isolated from PBMCs. The chain links TRBV4-1 to TRBJ2-7; D possibly corresponds to TRBD1 (7 bases). CDR3 region: CASSHSRGAYEQYF. CDR3 sequence (DNA): TGCGCCAGCAGCCATAGCAGGGGGGCCTACGAGCAGTACTTC.